This T cell receptor (beta chain) was sequenced for a study of cytomegalovirus exposure and HLA in healthy donors. Study-wide points: Later analysis identified a missense DCLRE1C variant that was linked to TCR beta V- and J-gene trimming.

As regards this clone: What it binds is unknown.

The primer mix had 60 Vbeta and 13 Jbeta primers. Profiling relied on immunoSEQ multiplex PCR, and the TCRdb table lists in-frame clones only, not all of them. The sample shows 180,000 or so clones, roughly 79% of them seen only once. The CDR3 totals 15 residues. Trimming took 4 bases from V and 4 from J; bases not matched to a gene: 8. Per the germline V gene, CDR1 is SEHNR and CDR2 is FQNEAQ (reference sequence). V is TRBV7-9 and J is TRBJ2-7, with 9 bases aligning to TRBD1. This sequence was found in a woman aged 30 to 39 in good health and CMV-seropositive. Source material: PBMCs. This CDR3 reads CASSSKWDRVYEQYF. CDR3 nucleotides: TGTGCCAGCAGCTCAAAGTGGGACAGGGTGTACGAGCAGTACTTC.